Here is one TCR beta chain with its context. Collection of blood occurred at baseline, at cycle 4 day 1, and at cycle 7 day 1. Germline CDR1 is KGHSY and CDR2 is FQNENV. The CDR3 sequence is 14 residues long. Trimming stripped 4 bases from V and 1 base from J, with 10 bases between. This specimen belongs to a study of OX40 agonist ivuxolimab in advanced cancers. For the study at large: Three patients had partial responses: one hepatocellular carcinoma, two cutaneous melanoma.

Clones were sequenced by immunoSEQ multiplex PCR, and TCRdb holds only the in-frame ones, with some missing. The sample lists 90,000 to 100,000 clones; approximately 86% were seen once. The sample in question was CD4+ or CD8+ T cells sorted from blood, obtained in a trial of the OX40 agonist ivuxolimab. The chain recombines TRBV16 with TRBJ1-2; D gene uncertain. The TCR comes from an adult with an advanced solid tumor such as melanoma, head and neck, liver or kidney cancer. The CDR3 DNA reads TGTGCCAGCAGCCTCCGTACGGATAACTATGGCTACACCTTC. Its protein is CASSLRTDNYGYTF.